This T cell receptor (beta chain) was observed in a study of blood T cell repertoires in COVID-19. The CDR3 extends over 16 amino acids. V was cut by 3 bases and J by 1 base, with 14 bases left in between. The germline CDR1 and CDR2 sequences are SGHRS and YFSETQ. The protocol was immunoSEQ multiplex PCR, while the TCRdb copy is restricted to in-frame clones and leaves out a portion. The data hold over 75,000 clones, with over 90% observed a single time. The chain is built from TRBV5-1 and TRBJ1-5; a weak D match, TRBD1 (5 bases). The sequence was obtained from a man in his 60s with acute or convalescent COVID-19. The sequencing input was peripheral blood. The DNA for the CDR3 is TGCGCCAGCAGCTATGGCGGGACGCAGAGCAATCAGCCCCAGCATTTT. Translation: CASSYGGTQSNQPQHF.